This T cell receptor (beta chain) was identified in a study of PD-1 blockade in mismatch repair-deficient tumors. The data were produced by immunoSEQ multiplex PCR, yet TCRdb's version contains in-frame clones alone and is incomplete. The data hold fewer than 100,000 clones, with roughly 80% observed a single time. V was clipped by 0 bases and J by 6 bases, with 6 bases between them. Germline CDR1 and CDR2: MDHEN and SYDVKM. This CDR3 is 12 amino acids long. Specimen: peripheral blood, collected 12 weeks after starting pembrolizumab. This clonotype originated in an adult with mismatch repair-deficient cancer. The V and J genes are TRBV28 and TRBJ2-7; a weak D match, TRBD2 (5 bases). DNA of the CDR3: TGTGCCAGCAGTTTATGGGGGAGCGAGCAGTACTTC. Its protein is CASSLWGSEQYF.